A selection of T cell receptor beta chains follows, all from one sample in a study of blood T cell repertoires in COVID-19. Clones were read by immunoSEQ multiplex PCR, and TCRdb kept only the in-frame ones, dropping some. Of roughly 400,000 clones in the sample, around 87% were seen once. Input material: peripheral blood. The receptors shown here come from a woman aged 55-69 years with COVID-19, enrolled during active disease. CDR3s include the opening cysteine and the closing phenylalanine or tryptophan. The order of the fields is D gene, V gene, clone size, J gene, CDR3 protein, CDR3 DNA. D genes are given only for firm matches. Some rows have no size entry. The others give once, few or many, or a class for an expanded clone.

>-|TRBV19|-|TRBJ2-1
CASSIVGGGRNEQFF
TGTGCCAGTAGTATAGTAGGGGGGGGTAGGAATGAGCAGTTCTTC
>-|TRBV2|-|TRBJ1-2
CASSEGPGTWYTF
TGTGCCAGCAGTGAAGGGCCAGGGACTTGGTACACCTTC
>TRBD1|TRBV9|-|TRBJ1-2
CASSVLGTTGDGYTF
TGTGCCAGCAGCGTTTTGGGCACCACAGGGGACGGCTACACCTTC
>TRBD1|TRBV29-1|-|TRBJ1-2
CSVTDDRDGYGYTF
TGCAGCGTGACCGACGACAGGGATGGCTATGGCTACACCTTC
>-|TRBV27|-|TRBJ1-2
CASSFRGGEGYTF
TGTGCCAGCAGTTTTCGGGGTGGAGAAGGCTACACCTTC
>-|TRBV28|-|TRBJ1-5
CACGSVARNQPQHF
TGTGCCTGCGGATCGGTAGCAAGGAATCAGCCCCAGCATTTT
>-|TRBV28|-|TRBJ2-5
CASSLWSAGSQETQYF
TGTGCCAGCAGTTTATGGAGCGCGGGGTCACAAGAGACCCAGTACTTC
>-|TRBV2|once|TRBJ1-1
CASSEARTLTEAFF
TGTGCCAGCAGTGAAGCTCGAACTCTCACTGAAGCTTTCTTT
>-|TRBV5-4|-|TRBJ2-5
CASSLIGQGPETQYF
TGTGCCAGCAGCCTAATAGGGCAGGGGCCGGAGACCCAGTACTTC
>-|TRBV6-2/TRBV6-3|-|TRBJ1-1
CASSRLEGTEAFF
TGTGCCAGCAGCCGCCTGGAGGGAACTGAAGCTTTCTTT
>-|TRBV5-6|-|TRBJ1-2
CASSLPTYNYGYTF
TGTGCCAGCAGCTTGCCAACCTACAACTATGGCTACACCTTC
>-|TRBV6-5|-|TRBJ1-1
CASSYSSAGYAEAFF
TGTGCCAGCAGTTACTCTTCGGCAGGTTACGCTGAAGCTTTCTTT
>-|TRBV9|-|TRBJ1-2
CASSVGAGLGYTF
TGTGCCAGCAGCGTAGGAGCAGGTCTTGGCTACACCTTC
>TRBD1|TRBV19|-|TRBJ1-2
CASGGLMGTGTTYGYTF
TGTGCCAGTGGGGGGCTCATGGGGACAGGGACCACCTATGGCTACACCTTC
>TRBD1|TRBV3-1/TRBV3-2|-|TRBJ2-1
CASSQDDRGDEQFF
TGTGCCAGCAGCCAAGATGACAGGGGCGATGAGCAGTTCTTC
>TRBD2|TRBV3-1/TRBV3-2|-|TRBJ2-2
CASRLGGADGELFF
TGTGCCAGCAGACTCGGGGGGGCCGACGGGGAGCTGTTTTTT
>-|TRBV18|-|TRBJ2-7
CASSYSASYEQYF
TGTGCCAGCTCTTACTCCGCGTCCTACGAGCAGTACTTC
>-|TRBV5-1|-|TRBJ1-2
CASSLSSQGNGYTF
TGCGCCAGCAGCTTGTCGTCACAGGGTAACGGCTACACCTTC
>-|TRBV5-6|-|TRBJ1-5
CASSLINSNQPQHF
TGTGCCAGCAGCTTGATAAATAGCAATCAGCCCCAGCATTTT
>-|TRBV4-1|few|TRBJ1-3
CASSDQAFSGNTIYF
TGCGCCAGCAGCGACCAGGCGTTCTCTGGAAACACCATATATTTT
>-|TRBV10-3|-|TRBJ1-4
CAISGTEDEKLFF
TGTGCCATCAGTGGGACAGAAGATGAAAAACTGTTTTTT
>-|TRBV3-1/TRBV3-2|-|TRBJ2-7
CASSQEGRNEQYF
TGTGCCAGCAGCCAAGAGGGGCGAAACGAGCAGTACTTC
>TRBD2|TRBV7-9|-|TRBJ2-2
CASSTQRGHNTGELFF
TGTGCCAGCAGCACTCAGCGGGGGCACAACACCGGGGAGCTGTTTTTT
>-|TRBV10-3|-|TRBJ1-2
CAISEQGPLPYGYTF
TGTGCCATCAGTGAGCAGGGCCCTCTTCCCTATGGCTACACCTTC
>TRBD1|TRBV11-2|-|TRBJ2-6
CASSARPGQAFSGANVLTF
TGTGCCAGCAGCGCCCGCCCGGGACAGGCCTTCTCTGGGGCCAACGTCCTGACTTTC
>TRBD2|TRBV28|few|TRBJ2-7
CASRRGLAVSEQYF
TGTGCCAGCAGACGGGGACTAGCGGTCTCTGAGCAGTACTTC
>-|TRBV6-5|-|TRBJ1-2
CASSYSNQGMSGYTF
TGTGCCAGCAGTTACTCGAATCAGGGTATGAGCGGCTACACCTTC
>TRBD1|TRBV6-5|few|TRBJ2-5
CASRRTGGAGETQYF
TGTGCCAGCAGGCGGACAGGGGGCGCGGGTGAGACCCAGTACTTC
>-|TRBV15|-|TRBJ2-7
CATSREAGSYEQYF
TGTGCCACCAGCAGAGAGGCGGGCAGCTACGAGCAGTACTTC
>TRBD1|TRBV2|-|TRBJ1-1
CASSDRGVGEAFF
TGTGCCAGCAGCGACAGGGGGGTTGGGGAAGCTTTCTTT
>-|TRBV14|once|TRBJ1-1
CASSQDRRNTEAFF
TGTGCCAGCAGCCAAGATCGTAGAAACACTGAAGCTTTCTTT
>-|TRBV30|-|TRBJ1-1
CAWLRALEGMNTEAFF
TGTGCCTGGCTCAGGGCGCTTGAAGGGATGAACACTGAAGCTTTCTTT
>TRBD1|TRBV5-5|few|TRBJ1-1
CASSSYRGYTEAFF
TGTGCCAGCAGTTCGTACAGGGGTTACACTGAAGCTTTCTTT
>-|TRBV28|-|TRBJ2-6
CASTGIGSGANVLTF
TGTGCCAGCACCGGGATAGGTTCTGGGGCCAACGTCCTGACTTTC
>TRBD1|TRBV24-1|-|TRBJ2-5
CATSDLTTGARETQYF
TGTGCCACCAGTGATTTGACGACAGGGGCTCGGGAGACCCAGTACTTC
>-|TRBV6-1|-|TRBJ2-5
CASSEDTRQGIQETQYF
TGTGCCAGCAGTGAAGATACCCGGCAGGGGATCCAAGAGACCCAGTACTTC
>-|TRBV7-3|-|TRBJ1-1
CASRRAPGETEAFF
TGTGCCAGCAGGCGGGCTCCGGGCGAGACTGAAGCTTTCTTT
>TRBD2|TRBV2|-|TRBJ2-3
CASNTRRGGVKTDTQYF
TGTGCCAGCAATACACGGCGGGGGGGTGTTAAGACAGATACGCAGTATTTT
>TRBD1|TRBV30|few|TRBJ1-2
CAWLLKQTGRGGYTF
TGTGCCTGGCTACTAAAACAGACAGGGCGAGGGGGCTACACCTTC
>TRBD1|TRBV15|-|TRBJ1-2
CATSRKGDRDRMLYGYTF
TGTGCCACCAGCAGGAAGGGGGATAGGGACAGAATGCTATATGGCTACACCTTC
>-|TRBV25-1|-|TRBJ1-1
CASSEYRSGDTEAFF
TGTGCCAGCAGTGAATATAGGAGCGGGGACACTGAAGCTTTCTTT
>-|TRBV9|-|TRBJ1-1
CASSVEGSGWNTEAFF
TGTGCCAGCAGCGTAGAAGGATCGGGGTGGAACACTGAAGCTTTCTTT
>-|TRBV2|-|TRBJ1-4
CASRDVGLARPNEKLFF
TGTGCCAGCAGGGATGTGGGACTCGCCAGACCAAATGAAAAACTGTTTTTT
>-|TRBV11-2|-|TRBJ1-3
CASSFLDRREGNTIYF
TGTGCCAGCAGCTTCTTGGACAGAAGAGAGGGAAACACCATATATTTT
>-|TRBV18|-|TRBJ1-5
CASSPKDRLSSNQPQHF
TGTGCCAGCTCACCGAAGGACAGACTTTCTAGCAATCAGCCCCAGCATTTT
>-|TRBV20-1|-|TRBJ2-5
CSARDVSQYF
TGCAGTGCTAGAGATGTCAGCCAGTACTTC
>-|TRBV29-1|-|TRBJ1-6
CSVAQGWNSPLHF
TGCAGCGTTGCTCAGGGGTGGAATTCACCCCTCCACTTT
>TRBD1|TRBV7-9|-|TRBJ1-4
CASRRTGTNEKLFF
TGTGCCAGCAGGCGGACAGGAACTAATGAAAAACTGTTTTTT
>TRBD1|TRBV6-1|-|TRBJ1-4
CASSEAGRGLGEKLFF
TGTGCCAGCAGTGAAGCTGGCAGGGGGTTAGGTGAAAAACTGTTTTTT
>TRBD1|TRBV5-1|-|TRBJ2-5
CASSPTGVETQYF
TGCGCCAGCAGCCCCACAGGGGTAGAGACCCAGTACTTC
>-|TRBV28|-|TRBJ2-7
CASSKGGSYEQYF
TGTGCCAGCAGTAAAGGGGGTTCCTACGAGCAGTACTTC
>-|TRBV5-5|-|TRBJ1-6
CASSTNISPLHF
TGTGCCAGCAGCACTAACATATCACCCCTCCACTTT
>TRBD1|TRBV3-1/TRBV3-2|-|TRBJ2-5
CASRQGALYQETQYF
TGTGCCAGCAGACAGGGGGCCCTGTACCAAGAGACCCAGTACTTC
>TRBD1|TRBV7-9|-|TRBJ2-6
CASSRDRGTGANVLTF
TGTGCCAGCAGCCGGGACAGGGGGACTGGGGCCAACGTCCTGACTTTC
>-|TRBV15|-|TRBJ2-6
CATSNPDMAGANVLTF
TGTGCCACCAGCAATCCGGACATGGCCGGGGCCAACGTCCTGACTTTC
>TRBD1|TRBV2|-|TRBJ2-1
CASKFKGTGTNEQFF
TGTGCCAGCAAGTTTAAGGGGACAGGAACCAATGAGCAGTTCTTC
>-|TRBV20-1|-|TRBJ1-1
CSALRSSEAFF
TGCAGTGCCCTCCGGTCGTCTGAAGCTTTCTTT